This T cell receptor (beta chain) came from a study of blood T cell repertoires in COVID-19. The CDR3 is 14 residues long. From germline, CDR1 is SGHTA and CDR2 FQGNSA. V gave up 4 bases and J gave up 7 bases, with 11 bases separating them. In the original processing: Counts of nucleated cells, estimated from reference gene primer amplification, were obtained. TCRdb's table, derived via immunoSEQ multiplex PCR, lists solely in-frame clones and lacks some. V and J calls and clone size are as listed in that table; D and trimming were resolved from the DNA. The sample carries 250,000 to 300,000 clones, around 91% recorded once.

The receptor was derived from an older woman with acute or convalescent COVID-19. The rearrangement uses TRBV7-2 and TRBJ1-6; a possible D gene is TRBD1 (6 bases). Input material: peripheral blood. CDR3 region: CASSSRTDNSPLHF. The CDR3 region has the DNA TGTGCCAGCAGCTCCCGGACAGACAATTCACCCCTCCACTTT.